This TCR beta chain appears in the sequencing data of a study of shared clonotypes between healthy human individuals. Donors comprised healthy HIV-negative adults lacking recent acute infections or vaccinations. Those who donated, Caucasian adults without exception, all lived in Nashville, Tennessee. Genomic DNA of every subset was divided equally among multiple immunoSEQ plates. The table came from immunoSEQ multiplex PCR; TCRdb's copy has only in-frame clones and leaves some out. Of hundreds of thousands of clones in the sample, roughly 77% are singletons; the top ten hold less than 15%. In germline, CDR1 is MGHRA, CDR2 YSYEKL. CDR3 size: 12 residues. With 6 bases removed from V and 4 bases from J, the gap between germline ends came to 9 bases.

The sample comprised PBMCs. The gene calls are TRBV4-1 and TRBJ1-2; no firm D call. This sequence originates from a woman between 40 and 50 years old in good health. Some clones in this sample may be carry-over from other donors' samples. CDR3 nucleotide sequence: TGCGCCAGCAGGGTTGACCTCTATGGCTACACCTTC. It codes for CASRVDLYGYTF.